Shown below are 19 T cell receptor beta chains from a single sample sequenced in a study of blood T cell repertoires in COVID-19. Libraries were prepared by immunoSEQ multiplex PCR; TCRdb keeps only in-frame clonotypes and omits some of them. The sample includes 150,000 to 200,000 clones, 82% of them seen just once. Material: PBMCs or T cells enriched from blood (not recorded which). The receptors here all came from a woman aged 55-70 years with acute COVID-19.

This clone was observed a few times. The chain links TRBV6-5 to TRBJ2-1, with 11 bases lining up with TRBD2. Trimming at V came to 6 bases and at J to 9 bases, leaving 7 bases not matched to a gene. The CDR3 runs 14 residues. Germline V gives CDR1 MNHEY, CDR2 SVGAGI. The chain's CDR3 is CASRPLAGEGEQFF. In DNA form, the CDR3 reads TGTGCCAGCAGGCCACTAGCGGGAGAAGGTGAGCAGTTCTTC.

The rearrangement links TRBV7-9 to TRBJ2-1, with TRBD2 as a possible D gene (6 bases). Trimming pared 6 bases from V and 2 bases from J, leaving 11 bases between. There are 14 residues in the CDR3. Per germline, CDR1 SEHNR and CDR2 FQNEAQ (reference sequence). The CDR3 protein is CASRPDYTYNEQFF. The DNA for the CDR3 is TGTGCCAGCAGACCGGACTACACCTACAATGAGCAGTTCTTC.

The DNA of the CDR3 is TGTGCCAGCAGCTTAGGAGGCGGCAGCCAGTACTTC. It translates to CASSLGGGSQYF. The chain links TRBV7-2 to TRBJ2-5; unclear D gene. Looked up from germline, CDR1 is SGHTA and CDR2 is FQGNSA. Trimming took 1 base from V and 10 from J, leaving 10 bases between them. The CDR3 length is 12 residues.

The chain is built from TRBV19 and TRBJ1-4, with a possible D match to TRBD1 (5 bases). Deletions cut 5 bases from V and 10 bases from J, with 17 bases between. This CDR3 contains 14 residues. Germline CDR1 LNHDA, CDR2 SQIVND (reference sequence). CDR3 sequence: CASSPSRDWGKLFF. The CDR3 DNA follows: TGTGCCAGTAGTCCCAGCAGGGACTGGGGAAAACTGTTTTTT.

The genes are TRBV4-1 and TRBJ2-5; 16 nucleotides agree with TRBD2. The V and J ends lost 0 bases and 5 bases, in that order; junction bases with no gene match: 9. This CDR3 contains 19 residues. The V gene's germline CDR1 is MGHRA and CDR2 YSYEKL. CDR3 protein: CASSQEGTGTSGRGETQYF. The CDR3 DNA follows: TGCGCCAGCAGCCAAGAGGGGACCGGGACTAGCGGGAGGGGGGAGACCCAGTACTTC.

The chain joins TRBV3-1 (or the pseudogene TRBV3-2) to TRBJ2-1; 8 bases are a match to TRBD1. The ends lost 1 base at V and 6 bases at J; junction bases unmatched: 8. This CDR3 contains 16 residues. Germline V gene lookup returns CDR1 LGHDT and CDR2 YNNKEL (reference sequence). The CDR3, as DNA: TGTGCCAGCAGCCAAGGAGCGGCAGGGGGCCCCAATGAGCAGTTCTTC. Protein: CASSQGAAGGPNEQFF.

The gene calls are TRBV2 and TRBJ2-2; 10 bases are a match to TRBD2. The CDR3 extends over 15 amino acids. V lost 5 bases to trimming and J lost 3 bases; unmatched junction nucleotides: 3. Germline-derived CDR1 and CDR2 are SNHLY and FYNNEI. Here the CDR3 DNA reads TGTGCCAGCAGTTGGACTAGCGGTTACACCGGGGAGCTGTTTTTT. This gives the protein CASSWTSGYTGELFF.

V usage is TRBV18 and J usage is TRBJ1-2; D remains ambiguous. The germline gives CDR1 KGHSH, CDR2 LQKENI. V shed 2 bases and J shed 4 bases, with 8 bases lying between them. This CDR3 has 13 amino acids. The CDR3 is CASSPEAVYGYTF. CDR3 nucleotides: TGTGCCAGCTCACCAGAGGCAGTCTATGGCTACACCTTC.

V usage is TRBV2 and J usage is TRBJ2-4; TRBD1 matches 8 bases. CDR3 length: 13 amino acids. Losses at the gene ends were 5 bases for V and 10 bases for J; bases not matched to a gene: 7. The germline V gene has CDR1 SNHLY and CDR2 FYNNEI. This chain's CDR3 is CASSPDRDRIQYF. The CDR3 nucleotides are TGTGCCAGCAGTCCGGACAGGGACCGTATTCAGTACTTC.

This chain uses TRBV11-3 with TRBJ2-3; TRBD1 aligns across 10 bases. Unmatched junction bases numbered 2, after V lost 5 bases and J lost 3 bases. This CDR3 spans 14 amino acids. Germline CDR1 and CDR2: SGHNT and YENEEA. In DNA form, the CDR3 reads TGTGCCAGCAGCAAGGACAGGGGGACAGATACGCAGTATTTT. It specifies CASSKDRGTDTQYF.

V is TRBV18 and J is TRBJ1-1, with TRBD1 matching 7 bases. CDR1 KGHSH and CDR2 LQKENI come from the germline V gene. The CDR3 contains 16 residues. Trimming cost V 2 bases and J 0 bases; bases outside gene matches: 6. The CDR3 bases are TGTGCCAGCTCACCATCACCGGGACAGCTGAACACTGAAGCTTTCTTT. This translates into CASSPSPGQLNTEAFF.

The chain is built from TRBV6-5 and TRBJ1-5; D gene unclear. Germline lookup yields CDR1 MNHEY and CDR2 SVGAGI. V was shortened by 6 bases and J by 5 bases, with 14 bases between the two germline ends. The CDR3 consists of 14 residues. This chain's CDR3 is CASSRAGEYQPQHF. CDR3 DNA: TGTGCCAGCAGCCGGGCCGGGGAGTATCAGCCCCAGCATTTT.

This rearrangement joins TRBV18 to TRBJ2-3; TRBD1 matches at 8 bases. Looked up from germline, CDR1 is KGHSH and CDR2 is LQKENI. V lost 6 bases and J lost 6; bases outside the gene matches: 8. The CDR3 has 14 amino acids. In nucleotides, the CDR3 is TGTGCCAGCTCGTCCACAGGGGGGCCGGATACGCAGTATTTT. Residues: CASSSTGGPDTQYF.

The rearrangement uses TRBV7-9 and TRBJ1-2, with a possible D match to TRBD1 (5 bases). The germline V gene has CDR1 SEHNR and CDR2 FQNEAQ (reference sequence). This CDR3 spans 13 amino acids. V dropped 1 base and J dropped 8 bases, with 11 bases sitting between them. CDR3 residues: CASSLERGGGYTF. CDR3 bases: TGTGCCAGCAGCTTAGAAAGGGGTGGCGGCTACACCTTC.

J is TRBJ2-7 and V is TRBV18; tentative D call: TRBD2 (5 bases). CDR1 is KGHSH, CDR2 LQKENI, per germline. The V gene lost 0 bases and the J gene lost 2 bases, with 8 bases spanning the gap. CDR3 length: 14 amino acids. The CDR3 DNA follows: TGTGCCAGCTCACCACCAGAGGGTACCTACGAGCAGTACTTC. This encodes CASSPPEGTYEQYF.

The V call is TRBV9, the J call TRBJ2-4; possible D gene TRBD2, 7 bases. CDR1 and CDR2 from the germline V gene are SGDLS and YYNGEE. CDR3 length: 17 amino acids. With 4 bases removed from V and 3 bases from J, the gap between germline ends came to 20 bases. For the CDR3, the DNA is TGTGCCAGCAGCCTCCCCGCCGGGGGGCGGGACAAAAACATTCAGTACTTC. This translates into CASSLPAGGRDKNIQYF.

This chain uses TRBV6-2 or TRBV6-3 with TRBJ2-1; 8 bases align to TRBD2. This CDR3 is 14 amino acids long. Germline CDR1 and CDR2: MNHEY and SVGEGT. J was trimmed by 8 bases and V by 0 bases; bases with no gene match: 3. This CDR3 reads CASSYSSGADEQFF. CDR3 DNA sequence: TGTGCCAGCAGTTACTCTAGCGGGGCAGATGAGCAGTTCTTC.

The CDR3 reads CASSPAETSYGYTF. The CDR3, as DNA: TGTGCCAGCAGCCCAGCGGAGACGTCCTATGGCTACACCTTC. V is TRBV9 and J is TRBJ1-2; unclear D gene. This CDR3 comprises 14 residues. Germline V gene lookup returns CDR1 SGDLS and CDR2 YYNGEE. The V end lost 4 bases, the J end lost 4 bases, and 14 bases lay between the germline ends.

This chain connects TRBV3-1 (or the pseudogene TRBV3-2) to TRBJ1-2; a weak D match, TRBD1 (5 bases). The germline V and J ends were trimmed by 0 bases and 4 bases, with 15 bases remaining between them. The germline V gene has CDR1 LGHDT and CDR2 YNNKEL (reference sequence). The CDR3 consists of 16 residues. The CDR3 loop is CASSQDLPQGRYGYTF. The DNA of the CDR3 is TGTGCCAGCAGCCAAGATCTTCCCCAGGGTCGCTATGGCTACACCTTC.